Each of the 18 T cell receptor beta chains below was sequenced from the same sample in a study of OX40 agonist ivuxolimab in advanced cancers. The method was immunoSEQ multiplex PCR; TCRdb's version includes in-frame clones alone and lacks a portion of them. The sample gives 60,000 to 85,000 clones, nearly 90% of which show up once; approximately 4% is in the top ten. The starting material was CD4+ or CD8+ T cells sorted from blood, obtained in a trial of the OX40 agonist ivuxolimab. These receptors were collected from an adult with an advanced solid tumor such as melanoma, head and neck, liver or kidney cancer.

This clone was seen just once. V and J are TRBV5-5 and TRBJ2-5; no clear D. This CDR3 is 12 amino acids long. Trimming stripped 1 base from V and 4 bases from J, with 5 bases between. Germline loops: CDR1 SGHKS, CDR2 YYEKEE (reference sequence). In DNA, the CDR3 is TGTGCCAGCAGCTTGTTAAGAGAGACCCAGTACTTC. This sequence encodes CASSLLRETQYF.

The CDR3 DNA sequence: TGTGCCAGCAGCGTAGACGGGGGGAACACTGAAGCTTTCTTT. It specifies CASSVDGGNTEAFF. This sequence joins TRBV9 and TRBJ1-1; TRBD1 might be the D (5 bases). Trimming removed 0 bases at V and 1 base at J, with 7 bases between. Germline lookup yields CDR1 SGDLS and CDR2 YYNGEE. The CDR3 sequence is 14 residues long.

CDR3 DNA: TGTGCCAGCAGTTCACCCCAACAGGGGGCCAAAAACATTCAGTACTTC. As protein: CASSSPQQGAKNIQYF. The V call is TRBV27, the J call TRBJ2-4; 7 bases are a match to TRBD1. Germline V gene lookup returns CDR1 MNHEY and CDR2 SMNVEV (reference sequence). Trimming removed 4 bases from V and 1 base from J; junction bases left unmatched: 7. The CDR3 totals 16 residues.

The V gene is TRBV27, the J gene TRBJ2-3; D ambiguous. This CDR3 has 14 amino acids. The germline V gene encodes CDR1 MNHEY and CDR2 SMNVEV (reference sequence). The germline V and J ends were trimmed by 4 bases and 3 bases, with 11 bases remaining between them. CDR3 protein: CASSYRSQTDTQYF. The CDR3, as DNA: TGTGCCAGCAGTTATAGGAGTCAGACAGATACGCAGTATTTT.

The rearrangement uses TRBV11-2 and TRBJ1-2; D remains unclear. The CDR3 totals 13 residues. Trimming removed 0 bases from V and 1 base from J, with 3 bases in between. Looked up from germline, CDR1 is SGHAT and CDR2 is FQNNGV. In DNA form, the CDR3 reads TGTGCCAGCAGCTTAGAACTTAACTATGGCTACACCTTC. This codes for CASSLELNYGYTF.

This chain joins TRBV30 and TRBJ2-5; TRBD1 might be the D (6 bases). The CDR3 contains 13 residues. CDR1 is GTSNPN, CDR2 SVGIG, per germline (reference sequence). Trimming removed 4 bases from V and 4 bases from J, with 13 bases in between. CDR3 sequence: CAWTKTGPETQYF. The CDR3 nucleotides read TGTGCCTGGACCAAGACAGGTCCAGAGACCCAGTACTTC.

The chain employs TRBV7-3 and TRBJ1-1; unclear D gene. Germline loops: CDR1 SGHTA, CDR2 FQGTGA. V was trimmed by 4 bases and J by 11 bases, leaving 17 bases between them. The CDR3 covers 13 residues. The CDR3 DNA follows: TGTGCCAGCAGCTCCATGGACGGTCAGGATGCTTTCTTT. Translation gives CASSSMDGQDAFF.

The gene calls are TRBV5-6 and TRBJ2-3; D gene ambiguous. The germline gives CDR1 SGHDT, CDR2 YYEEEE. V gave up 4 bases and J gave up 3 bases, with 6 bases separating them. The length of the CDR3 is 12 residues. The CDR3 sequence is CASSPATDTQYF. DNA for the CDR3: TGTGCCAGCAGCCCGGCGACAGATACGCAGTATTTT.

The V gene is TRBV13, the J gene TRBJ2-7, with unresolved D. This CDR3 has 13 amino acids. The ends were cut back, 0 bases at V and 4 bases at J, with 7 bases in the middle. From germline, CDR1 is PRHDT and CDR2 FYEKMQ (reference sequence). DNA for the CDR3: TGTGCCAGCAGCTTAGGCGGCAGATACGAGCAGTACTTC. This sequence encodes CASSLGGRYEQYF. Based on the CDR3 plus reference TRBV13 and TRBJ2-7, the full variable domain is AAGVIQSPRHLIKEKRETATLKCYPIPRHDTVYWYQQGPGQDPQFLISFYEKMQSDKGSIPDRFSAQQFSDYHSELNMSSLELGDSALYFCASSLGGRYEQYFGPGTRLTVT.

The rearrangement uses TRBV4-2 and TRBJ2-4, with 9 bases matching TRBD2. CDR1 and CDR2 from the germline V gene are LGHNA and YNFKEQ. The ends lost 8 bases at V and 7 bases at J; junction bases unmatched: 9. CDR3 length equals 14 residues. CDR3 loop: CASETESGRNIQYF. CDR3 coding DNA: TGTGCCAGCGAGACCGAGAGCGGGAGGAACATTCAGTACTTC.

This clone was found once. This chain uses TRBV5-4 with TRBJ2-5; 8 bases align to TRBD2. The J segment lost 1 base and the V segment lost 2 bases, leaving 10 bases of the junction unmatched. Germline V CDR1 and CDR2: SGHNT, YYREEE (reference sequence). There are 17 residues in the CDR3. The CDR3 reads CASSFLGSGAIQETQYF. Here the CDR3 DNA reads TGTGCCAGCAGCTTTTTGGGTAGCGGGGCTATCCAAGAGACCCAGTACTTC.

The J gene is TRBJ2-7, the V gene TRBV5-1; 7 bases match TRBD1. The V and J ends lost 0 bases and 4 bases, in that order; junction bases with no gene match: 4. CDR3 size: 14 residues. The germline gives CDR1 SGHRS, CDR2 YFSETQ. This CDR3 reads CASSLEWTGYEQYF. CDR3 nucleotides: TGCGCCAGCAGCTTGGAGTGGACAGGATACGAGCAGTACTTC. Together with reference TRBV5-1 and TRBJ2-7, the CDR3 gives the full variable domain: KAGVTQTPRYLIKTRGQQVTLSCSPISGHRSVSWYQQTPGQGLQFLFEYFSETQRNKGNFPGRFSGRQFSNSRSEMNVSTLELGDSALYLCASSLEWTGYEQYFGPGTRLTVT.

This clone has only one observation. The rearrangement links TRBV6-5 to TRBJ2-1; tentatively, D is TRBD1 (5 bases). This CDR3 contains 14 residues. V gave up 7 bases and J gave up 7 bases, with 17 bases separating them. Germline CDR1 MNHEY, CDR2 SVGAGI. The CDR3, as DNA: TGTGCCAGCACCCGTGACACAGGCCGGAATGAGCAGTTCTTC. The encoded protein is CASTRDTGRNEQFF.

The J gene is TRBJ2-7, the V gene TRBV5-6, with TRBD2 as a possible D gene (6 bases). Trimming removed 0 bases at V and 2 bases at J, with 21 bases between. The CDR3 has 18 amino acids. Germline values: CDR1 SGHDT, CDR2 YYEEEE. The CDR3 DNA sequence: TGTGCCAGCAGCTTGGCGAGTAGCGGTCCCAAGGGGCCCTACGAGCAGTACTTC. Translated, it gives CASSLASSGPKGPYEQYF.

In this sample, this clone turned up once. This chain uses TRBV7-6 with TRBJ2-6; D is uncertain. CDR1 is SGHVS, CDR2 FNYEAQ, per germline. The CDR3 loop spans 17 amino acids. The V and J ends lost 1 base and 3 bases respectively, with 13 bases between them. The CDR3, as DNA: TGTGCCAGCAGCTTAGGGACGGCCGTACTTGGGGCCAACGTCCTGACTTTC. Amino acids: CASSLGTAVLGANVLTF.

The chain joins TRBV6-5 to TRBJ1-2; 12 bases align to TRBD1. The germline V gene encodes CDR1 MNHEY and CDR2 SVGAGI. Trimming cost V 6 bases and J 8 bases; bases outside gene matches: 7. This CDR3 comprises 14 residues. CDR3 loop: CASRWGQGADGYTF. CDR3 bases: TGTGCCAGCAGGTGGGGACAGGGGGCCGACGGCTACACCTTC.

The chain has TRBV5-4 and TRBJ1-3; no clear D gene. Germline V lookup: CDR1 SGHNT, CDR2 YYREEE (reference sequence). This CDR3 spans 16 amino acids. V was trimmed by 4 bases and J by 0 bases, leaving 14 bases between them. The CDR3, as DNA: TGTGCCAGCAGCGCCACAACATCGAGCTCTGGAAACACCATATATTTT. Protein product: CASSATTSSSGNTIYF.

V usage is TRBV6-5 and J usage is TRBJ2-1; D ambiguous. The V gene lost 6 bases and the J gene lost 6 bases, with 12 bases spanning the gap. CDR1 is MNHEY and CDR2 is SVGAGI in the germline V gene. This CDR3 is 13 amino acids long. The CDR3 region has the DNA TGTGCCAGCAGGCTGACTGCAGCCAATGAGCAGTTCTTC. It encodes CASRLTAANEQFF.